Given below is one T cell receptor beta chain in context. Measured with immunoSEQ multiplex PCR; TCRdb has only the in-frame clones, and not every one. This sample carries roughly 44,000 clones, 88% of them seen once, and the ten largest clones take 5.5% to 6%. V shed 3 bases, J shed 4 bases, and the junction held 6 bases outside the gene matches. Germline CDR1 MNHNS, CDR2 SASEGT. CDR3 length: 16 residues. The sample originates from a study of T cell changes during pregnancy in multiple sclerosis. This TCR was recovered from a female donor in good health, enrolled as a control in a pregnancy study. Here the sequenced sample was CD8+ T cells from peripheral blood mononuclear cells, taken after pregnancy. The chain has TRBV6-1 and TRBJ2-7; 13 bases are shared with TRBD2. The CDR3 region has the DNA TGTGCCAGCAGTGAGGGACTAGCGGGGCTTGGGTACGAGCAGTACTTC. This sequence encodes CASSEGLAGLGYEQYF.